This T cell receptor beta chain was obtained from a study of cytomegalovirus exposure and HLA in healthy donors. Study in general: Unique TCR beta sequences numbering 120 million or so came from 150 million to 200 million T cells in an earlier analysis.

Study-level points and caveats: There were some public TCRs occurring in many donors, but most TCR sequences were rare. Reported results showed that the classifier diagnosed cytomegalovirus status with high specificity and sensitivity.

In the case of this clone: Its target is unknown.

The V and J ends lost 5 bases and 0 bases respectively, with 22 bases between them. The CDR3 extends over 18 amino acids. The PCR was carried out with 60 Vbeta primers and 13 Jbeta primers. This table comes from immunoSEQ multiplex PCR, and its TCRdb copy is limited to in-frame clones, with some not included. The sample totals roughly 40,000 clones. This sequence was found in a male donor in good health and CMV-seronegative. Specimen: PBMCs. V is TRBV23-1 and J is TRBJ1-1; tentatively, D is TRBD1 (6 bases). TRBV23-1 is classed as an ORF, of uncertain function. The CDR3 protein is CASSSIRAGARVNTEAFF. Written as DNA, the CDR3 is TGCGCCAGCAGTTCCATCCGAGCAGGGGCGCGGGTGAACACTGAAGCTTTCTTT.